The entry that follows covers one TCR beta chain sequence. No antigen is known for it. The sample belongs to a study of OX40 agonist ivuxolimab in advanced cancers. Study-wide background: Melanoma, hepatocellular carcinoma, head and neck or renal cell cancer occurred in dose-escalation patients.

Study-level points and caveats: Among the least clonally expanded were partial responders at 0.1-3.0 mg/kg. Among expanded peripheral T cells, antigen specificity went undetermined.

Sequencing was performed with immunoSEQ multiplex PCR; in TCRdb, only in-frame clones are kept and a portion is missing. The table shows 25,000 or so clones, with just under 75% occurring only once. Germline V gene sequence: CDR1 MGHRA, CDR2 YSYEKL. The CDR3 length is 15 residues. With 3 bases clipped from V and 2 bases from J, the junction kept 4 bases outside the gene matches. The source of this sequence is an adult with an advanced solid tumor such as melanoma, head and neck, liver or kidney cancer. Sequencing was performed on CD4+ or CD8+ T cells sorted from blood, taken in a trial of the OX40 agonist ivuxolimab. V is TRBV4-1 and J is TRBJ2-5, with 9 bases that match TRBD1. The CDR3 protein is CASSQTGQGQETQYF. DNA of the CDR3: TGCGCCAGCAGCCAGACGGGACAGGGACAAGAGACCCAGTACTTC.